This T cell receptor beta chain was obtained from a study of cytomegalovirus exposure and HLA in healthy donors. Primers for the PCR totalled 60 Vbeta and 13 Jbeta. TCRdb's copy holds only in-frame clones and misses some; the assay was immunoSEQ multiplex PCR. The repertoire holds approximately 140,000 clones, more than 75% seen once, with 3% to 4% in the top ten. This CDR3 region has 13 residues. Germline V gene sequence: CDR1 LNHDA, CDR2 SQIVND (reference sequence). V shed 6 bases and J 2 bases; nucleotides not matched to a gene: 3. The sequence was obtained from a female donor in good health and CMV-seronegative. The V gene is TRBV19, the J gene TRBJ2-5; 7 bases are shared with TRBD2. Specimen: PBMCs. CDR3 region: CASSSGEQETQYF. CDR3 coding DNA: TGTGCCAGTAGCAGCGGGGAACAAGAGACCCAGTACTTC.